The 10 T cell receptor beta chains below come from one sample, sequenced in a study of CD8 T cells in Susac syndrome. An input of about 0.45 to 1 ug of RNA was subjected to reverse transcription using random hexamers. TCRdb itself ran the immunoSEQ multiplex PCR reads through MiXCR, one entry per CDR3 protein. The data contain about 200,000 distinct CDR3 sequences, roughly 94% of them singletons. The sample taken for sequencing was CD4+ T cells from PBMCs. The source of these receptors is a human donor with multiple sclerosis.

The V gene is TRBV5-1, the J gene TRBJ2-1; a weak D match, TRBD1 (5 bases). The CDR3 is made up of 14 amino acids. The germline gives CDR1 SGHRS, CDR2 YFSETQ. The V and J ends lost 2 bases and 6 bases respectively, with 12 bases between them. CDR3 in amino acids: CASSFQGPGNEQFF. The CDR3 nucleotides read TGCGCCAGCAGCTTCCAGGGCCCCGGCAATGAGCAGTTCTTC.

This sequence joins TRBV27 and TRBJ2-3; 8 bases fit TRBD1. From germline, CDR1 is MNHEY and CDR2 SMNVEV (reference sequence). This CDR3 has 14 amino acids. V lost 10 bases, J lost 6 bases, and 12 bases stayed unmatched. The DNA for the CDR3 is TGTGCCACCGGACAGGGTTCGCAAGGGGATACGCAGTATTTT. Protein sequence: CATGQGSQGDTQYF.

The chain couples TRBV2 to TRBJ2-1, with a weak D call TRBD2 (5 bases). Per the germline V gene, CDR1 is SNHLY and CDR2 is FYNNEI. The V end lost 8 bases, the J end lost 1 base, and 18 bases lay between the germline ends. CDR3 length: 16 residues. The CDR3 is CASGLTGLTSYNEQFF. The CDR3 coding sequence is TGTGCCAGCGGGTTAACCGGACTGACGTCCTACAATGAGCAGTTCTTC.

The chain uses TRBV7-3 and TRBJ1-1, with unresolved D. Deletions cut 2 bases from V and 3 bases from J, with 7 bases between. Germline lookup yields CDR1 SGHTA and CDR2 FQGTGA. This CDR3 is 13 amino acids long. CDR3 bases: TGTGCCAGCAGCTTAGTCGGGGACACTGAAGCTTTCTTT. This gives the protein CASSLVGDTEAFF. The whole variable domain, filled in from reference TRBV7-3 and TRBJ1-1, reads GAGVSQTPSNKVTEKGKYVELRCDPISGHTALYWYRQSLGQGPEFLIYFQGTGAADDSGLPNDRFFAVRPEGSVSTLKIQRTERGDSAVYLCASSLVGDTEAFFGQGTRLTVV.

The chain is built from TRBV29-1 and TRBJ2-5; no clear D. The ends were cut back, 6 bases at V and 2 bases at J, with 10 bases in the middle. Germline CDR1 and CDR2: SQVTM and ANQGSEA. CDR3 length: 12 amino acids. The DNA for the CDR3 is TGCAGCGTGATGGACCCGCAAGAGACCCAGTACTTC. It specifies CSVMDPQETQYF.

The chain links TRBV24-1 to TRBJ1-2; D is unresolved. The V gene lost 3 bases and the J gene lost 2 bases, with 9 bases spanning the gap. The CDR3 consists of 14 residues. Germline V lookup: CDR1 KGHDR, CDR2 SFDVKD. The CDR3 protein is CATSDSGRNYGYTF. The CDR3, as DNA: TGTGCCACCAGTGATAGTGGGAGGAACTATGGCTACACCTTC.

CDR3 in DNA: TGTGCCACCAGCATAGACAGAGACACTGAAGCTTTCTTT. Protein sequence: CATSIDRDTEAFF. The chain employs TRBV15 and TRBJ1-1; possible D gene TRBD1, 5 bases. Deletions cut 4 bases from V and 3 bases from J, with 9 bases between. The CDR3 extends over 13 amino acids. Germline V gives CDR1 LNHNV, CDR2 YYDKDF (reference sequence). The variable domain in full, completed from reference TRBV15 and TRBJ1-1, reads DAMVIQNPRYQVTQFGKPVTLSCSQTLNHNVMYWYQQKSSQAPKLLFHYYDKDFNNEADTPDNFQSRRPNTSFCFLDIRSPGLGDTAMYLCATSIDRDTEAFFGQGTRLTVV.

This rearrangement joins TRBV6-5 to TRBJ2-7; D is perhaps TRBD1 or TRBD2 (7 bases each). V lost 5 bases to trimming and J lost 4 bases, with 18 bases between them. The germline gives CDR1 MNHEY, CDR2 SVGAGI. The CDR3 has 15 amino acids. CDR3 in amino acids: CASSLTRGGLYEQYV. DNA for the CDR3: TGTGCCAGCAGTCTTACCAGGGGGGGTTTGTACGAGCAGTACGTC.

The chain employs TRBV20-1 and TRBJ1-1; weak D call: TRBD1 (5 bases). CDR1 is DFQATT and CDR2 is SNEGSKA in the germline V gene (reference sequence). The V end lost 0 bases, the J end lost 7 bases, and 9 bases lay between the germline ends. CDR3 size: 12 residues. In nucleotides, the CDR3 is TGCAGTGCTAGAGACAGGGTTGATGAAGCTTTCTTT. Residues: CSARDRVDEAFF.

The rearrangement links TRBV2 to TRBJ2-1, with 9 bases identical to TRBD2. V gave up 4 bases and J gave up 5 bases; unmatched junction bases: 6. Germline CDR1 is SNHLY and CDR2 is FYNNEI. This CDR3 has 15 amino acids. DNA for the CDR3: TGTGCCAGCAGTGCTGATAGCGGGGGTAACAATGAGCAGTTCTTC. Translating it yields CASSADSGGNNEQFF. Full variable domain (remainder filled in from reference TRBV2 and TRBJ2-1): EPEVTQTPSHQVTQMGQEVILRCVPISNHLYFYWYRQILGQKVEFLVSFYNNEISEKSEIFDDQFSVERPDGSNFTLKIRSTKLEDSAMYFCASSADSGGNNEQFFGPGTRLTVL.